Sequencing of this T cell receptor beta chain was carried out in a study of shared clonotypes between healthy human individuals. Overall study findings and caveats: Estimated clonotype richness was generally higher in naive than memory subsets.

Method: immunoSEQ multiplex PCR; TCRdb's copy keeps in-frame clones and lacks some. The table includes 850,000 to 1,200,000 clones, roughly 70% detected once. Trimming pared 4 bases from V and 2 bases from J, leaving 17 bases between. The CDR3 spans 16 residues. CDR1 is SGDLS, CDR2 YYNGEE, per germline. To note about this clone: What it binds is not known.

This TCR was sampled from a man in his late teens or twenties in good health. Sequencing was done on a sample of memory CD4+ T cells sorted from blood. This sample's subset: CD45RA-negative fraction. The chain has TRBV9 and TRBJ2-3; perhaps D is TRBD1 or TRBD2 (6 bases each). The CDR3 here is CASSPRGEAATDTQYF. CDR3 in DNA: TGTGCCAGCAGCCCTAGGGGGGAGGCCGCCACAGATACGCAGTATTTT.